Here is one T cell receptor (beta chain) with its context. The germline V and J ends were trimmed by 1 base and 0 bases, with 15 bases remaining between them. The CDR3 is made up of 17 amino acids. Germline V gene sequence: CDR1 MGHRA, CDR2 YSYEKL. The data belong to a study of cytomegalovirus exposure and HLA in healthy donors. PCR used 60 Vbeta primers and 13 Jbeta primers. Libraries were prepared by immunoSEQ multiplex PCR; TCRdb keeps only in-frame clonotypes and omits some of them. The sample totals about 200,000 clones; its top ten clones hold about 1%. This receptor was taken from a woman in her twenties or thirties in good health and CMV-seropositive. The V call is TRBV4-1, the J call TRBJ2-5; TRBD2 is a possible D gene (5 bases). Sequenced: PBMCs. The CDR3 nucleotides read TGCGCCAGCAGCCAAGCGGCGGTGCGGGCGGACCAAGAGACCCAGTACTTC. The encoded protein is CASSQAAVRADQETQYF.